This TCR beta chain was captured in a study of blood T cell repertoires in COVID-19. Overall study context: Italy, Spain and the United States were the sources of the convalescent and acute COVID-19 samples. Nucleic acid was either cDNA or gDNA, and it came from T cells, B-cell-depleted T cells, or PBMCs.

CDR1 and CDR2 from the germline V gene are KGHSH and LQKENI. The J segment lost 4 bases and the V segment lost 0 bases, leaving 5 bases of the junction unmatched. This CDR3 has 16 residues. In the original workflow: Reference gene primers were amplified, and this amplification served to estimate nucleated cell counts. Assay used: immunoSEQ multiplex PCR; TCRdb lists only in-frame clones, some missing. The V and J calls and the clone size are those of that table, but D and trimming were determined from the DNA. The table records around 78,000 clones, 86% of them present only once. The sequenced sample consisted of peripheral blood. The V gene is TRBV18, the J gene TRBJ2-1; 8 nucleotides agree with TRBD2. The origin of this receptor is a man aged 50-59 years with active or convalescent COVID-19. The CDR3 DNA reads TGTGCCAGCTCACCACCCGCGGGGGGCGCTTACAATGAGCAGTTCTTC. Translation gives CASSPPAGGAYNEQFF.